The 27 T cell receptor beta chains in this list originate from one sample, sequenced in a study of blood T cell repertoires in COVID-19. TCRdb's table, derived via immunoSEQ multiplex PCR, lists solely in-frame clones and lacks some. The sample consists of 300,000 or so clones, 87% of them appearing once. Sequencing was carried out using peripheral blood. The receptors were gathered from a woman between 45 and 60 years old who had recovered from COVID-19.

The gene calls are TRBV5-5 and TRBJ1-2; 12 nucleotides agree with TRBD1. CDR1 and CDR2 from the germline V gene are SGHKS and YYEKEE (reference sequence). The CDR3 runs 15 residues. With V trimmed by 4 bases and J by 0 bases, 1 base remained unmatched. Here the CDR3 DNA reads TGTGCCAGCAGCGGGACAGGGGGCTCTAACTATGGCTACACCTTC. Its protein is CASSGTGGSNYGYTF.

The V call is TRBV15, the J call TRBJ2-1; possibly TRBD1 for D (6 bases). CDR1 is LNHNV and CDR2 is YYDKDF in the germline V gene (reference sequence). The CDR3 has 14 amino acids. The V end was cut by 5 bases, the J end by 2 bases, with 10 bases between. The CDR3 here is CATSQGTTYNEQFF. CDR3 in DNA: TGTGCCACCAGCCAGGGGACGACCTACAATGAGCAGTTCTTC.

The chain uses TRBV19 and TRBJ2-2, with D tentatively TRBD1 (5 bases). The CDR3 has 14 amino acids. Trimming stripped 6 bases from V and 6 bases from J, with 14 bases between. Germline CDR1 and CDR2: LNHDA and SQIVND (reference sequence). The CDR3 sequence is CASRTDRSAGELFF. For the CDR3, the DNA is TGTGCCAGTAGGACAGACAGATCGGCCGGGGAGCTGTTTTTT.

This sequence joins TRBV6-1 and TRBJ2-5; a possible D gene is TRBD2 (5 bases). The CDR3 totals 14 residues. Germline V gene data show CDR1 as MNHNS and CDR2 as SASEGT. The V end lost 0 bases, the J end lost 1 base, and 6 bases lay between the germline ends. In DNA, the CDR3 is TGTGCCAGCAGTGAAGCGGGAGCCCAAGAGACCCAGTACTTC. It codes for CASSEAGAQETQYF.

This rearrangement joins TRBV9 to TRBJ2-1; no definite D call. In germline, CDR1 is SGDLS, CDR2 YYNGEE. Trimming removed 4 bases from V and 5 bases from J, with 19 bases in between. The CDR3 is 16 amino acids. The CDR3 sequence is CASSSFDTSKNNEQFF. The CDR3 coding sequence is TGTGCCAGCAGCTCGTTTGACACCTCGAAGAACAATGAGCAGTTCTTC.

The chain recombines TRBV19 with TRBJ2-3, with TRBD2 matching over 7 bases. The CDR3 has 14 residues. CDR1 and CDR2 (germline): LNHDA, SQIVND (reference sequence). With V trimmed by 6 bases and J by 5 bases, 8 bases remained unmatched. CDR3 residues: CASRTRDYRDTQYF. CDR3 DNA sequence: TGTGCCAGTAGAACCCGGGACTACAGAGATACGCAGTATTTT.

The chain has TRBV10-3 and TRBJ1-2, with TRBD1 matching over 7 bases. Germline loops: CDR1 ENHRY, CDR2 SYGVKD. V lost 3 bases and J lost 3; bases outside the gene matches: 7. This CDR3 has 15 residues. The CDR3 nucleotides read TGTGCCATCAGTGACCAGGCCAGGGGGGACTATGGCTACACCTTC. Protein product: CAISDQARGDYGYTF.

The genes are TRBV18 and TRBJ2-7; possibly TRBD1 for D (6 bases). The CDR3 sequence is 14 residues long. Germline CDR1 is KGHSH and CDR2 is LQKENI. Trimming took off 4 bases at V and 7 bases at J, with 17 bases between the two ends. The CDR3 sequence is CASSRKDSVLEQYF. The CDR3 coding sequence is TGTGCCAGCTCACGTAAGGACAGTGTACTGGAGCAGTACTTC. Looking up the rest from reference TRBV18 and TRBJ2-7 gives the full variable domain: NAGVMQNPRHLVRRRGQEARLRCSPMKGHSHVYWYRQLPEEGLKFMVYLQKENIIDESGMPKERFSAEFPKEGPSILRIQQVVRGDSAAYFCASSRKDSVLEQYFGPGTRLTVT.

The chain joins TRBV7-2 to TRBJ2-7, with a weak D call TRBD1 (6 bases). This CDR3 region has 14 residues. Between the trimmed V and J ends, which lost 1 base and 3 bases, there was a span of 10 bases. Germline V gene lookup returns CDR1 SGHTA and CDR2 FQGNSA. The DNA of the CDR3 is TGTGCCAGCAGCTTAGTCGAGGGACACTACGAGCAGTACTTC. Translating it yields CASSLVEGHYEQYF.

This clone was detected only a few times. The chain combines TRBV30 with TRBJ1-6; D call uncertain. CDR3 length: 13 amino acids. V gave up 4 bases and J gave up 9 bases, with 13 bases separating them. In germline, CDR1 is GTSNPN, CDR2 SVGIG (reference sequence). The CDR3 sequence: CAWTKERVSPLHF. For the CDR3, the DNA is TGTGCCTGGACAAAGGAGCGGGTTTCACCCCTCCACTTT.

The J gene is TRBJ2-7, the V gene TRBV7-2; 7 positions match TRBD1. The V gene end was trimmed by 4 bases and the J gene end by 7 bases; junction bases not matched to a gene: 10. The CDR3 loop spans 14 amino acids. The germline V gene encodes CDR1 SGHTA and CDR2 FQGNSA. The CDR3 spells CASSSRTGLREQYF. The DNA for the CDR3 is TGTGCCAGCAGCTCAAGGACAGGTTTGAGGGAGCAGTACTTC.

The chain employs TRBV2 and TRBJ1-2; possible D gene TRBD1, 5 bases. Germline V lookup: CDR1 SNHLY, CDR2 FYNNEI. CDR3 length: 14 residues. Trimming removed 2 bases at V and 4 bases at J, with 11 bases between. DNA of the CDR3: TGTGCCAGCAGTGAACGGGGGGTGTTCTATGGCTACACCTTC. Its protein product is CASSERGVFYGYTF.

V usage is TRBV7-2 and J usage is TRBJ2-3; 10 nucleotides line up with TRBD2. Germline V CDR1 and CDR2: SGHTA, FQGNSA. V shed 2 bases and J 6 bases; nucleotides not matched to a gene: 11. The CDR3 spans 17 residues. CDR3 coding DNA: TGTGCCAGCAGCTTATTTCTAGCGGGGGAAGGGGGGGATACGCAGTATTTT. This gives the protein CASSLFLAGEGGDTQYF.

The rearrangement joins TRBV19 to TRBJ1-1, with D tentatively TRBD1 (5 bases). The germline CDR1 and CDR2 sequences are LNHDA and SQIVND (reference sequence). Between the trimmed V and J ends, which lost 3 bases and 3 bases, there was a span of 11 bases. The CDR3 totals 14 residues. CDR3 region: CASSIGREDTEAFF. CDR3 nucleotide sequence: TGTGCCAGTAGTATCGGCAGGGAGGACACTGAAGCTTTCTTT.

The chain uses TRBV2 and TRBJ2-6, with D perhaps matching TRBD1 (6 bases). The germline V and J ends were trimmed by 2 bases and 2 bases, with 10 bases remaining between them. This CDR3 comprises 16 residues. The germline V gene encodes CDR1 SNHLY and CDR2 FYNNEI. The CDR3 sequence: CASSETGIPGANVLTF. CDR3 DNA sequence: TGTGCCAGCAGTGAAACAGGGATCCCTGGGGCCAACGTCCTGACTTTC.

The rearrangement uses TRBV29-1 and TRBJ2-2, with 13 positions matching TRBD2. Unmatched junction bases numbered 6, after V lost 7 bases and J lost 7 bases. The CDR3 runs to 14 residues. Per the germline V gene, CDR1 is SQVTM and CDR2 is ANQGSEA. This CDR3 reads CSGTSGSKGGELFF. CDR3 nucleotide sequence: TGCAGCGGGACTAGCGGGAGTAAGGGCGGGGAGCTGTTTTTT.

The chain is built from TRBV19 and TRBJ1-2; the D gene is possibly TRBD1 (5 bases). Between the trimmed V and J ends, which lost 7 bases and 6 bases, there was a span of 15 bases. This CDR3 is built from 13 residues. Germline V gene sequence: CDR1 LNHDA, CDR2 SQIVND (reference sequence). As DNA, the CDR3 is TGTGCCAGTAAGGTTCAGGGTTTGGATGGCTACACCTTC. This encodes CASKVQGLDGYTF.

This rearrangement joins TRBV28 to TRBJ2-1; TRBD2 matches at 11 bases. Germline values: CDR1 MDHEN, CDR2 SYDVKM. The V gene end was trimmed by 3 bases and the J gene end by 12 bases; junction bases not matched to a gene: 1. This CDR3 comprises 12 residues. The CDR3 DNA is TGTGCCAGCAGTTTCCTAGCGGGGGGGCAGTTCTTC. This gives the protein CASSFLAGGQFF.

V and J are TRBV7-2 and TRBJ2-3; 11 nucleotides match TRBD2. The CDR3 runs 15 residues. V gave up 7 bases and J gave up 2 bases; unmatched junction bases: 5. Per the germline V gene, CDR1 is SGHTA and CDR2 is FQGNSA. CDR3 in amino acids: CASIPSGRTTDTQYF. CDR3 nucleotide sequence: TGTGCCAGCATCCCTAGCGGGAGGACCACAGATACGCAGTATTTT.

The V gene is TRBV7-6, the J gene TRBJ2-3; 9 nucleotides agree with TRBD1. Germline loops: CDR1 SGHVS, CDR2 FNYEAQ. The length of the CDR3 is 15 residues. The V gene end was trimmed by 2 bases and the J gene end by 4 bases; junction bases not matched to a gene: 4. The chain's CDR3 is CASSLMGDRADTQYF. CDR3 bases: TGTGCCAGCAGCTTAATGGGGGACAGGGCAGATACGCAGTATTTT.

V and J are TRBV28 and TRBJ2-1, with a possible D match to TRBD2 (6 bases). The germline V gene encodes CDR1 MDHEN and CDR2 SYDVKM. The CDR3 loop spans 15 amino acids. V lost 5 bases, J lost 4 bases, and 15 bases lay in between. The CDR3 loop is CASSRGTSVYNEQFF. In nucleotides, the CDR3 is TGTGCCAGCAGTCGCGGGACTTCGGTTTACAATGAGCAGTTCTTC.

The CDR3 DNA reads TGTGCCAGCAGTGAAAACGACAGGGCCCCGCAGTATTTT. As protein: CASSENDRAPQYF. The V and J genes are TRBV6-4 and TRBJ2-3; 7 bases align to TRBD1. Per the germline V gene, CDR1 is MRHNA and CDR2 is SNTAGT. J lost 10 bases, V lost 3 bases, and 7 bases had no gene match. The CDR3 has 13 residues.

This sequence joins TRBV30 and TRBJ2-1; 8 bases are a match to TRBD2. This CDR3 is built from 13 residues. The junction had 1 base not matched to a gene; V was cut back by 3 bases and J by 3 bases. Germline-derived CDR1 and CDR2 are GTSNPN and SVGIG (reference sequence). The CDR3 loop is CAWSGTSYNEQFF. The CDR3 region has the DNA TGTGCCTGGAGCGGGACTAGCTACAATGAGCAGTTCTTC.

This chain joins TRBV30 and TRBJ1-3, with D hard to call. The CDR3 is 13 amino acids. CDR1 and CDR2 from the germline V gene are GTSNPN and SVGIG (reference sequence). V gave up 1 base and J gave up 6 bases, with 10 bases separating them. CDR3 nucleotide sequence: TGTGCCTGGAGTGCCTACCTCCTAAACACCATATATTTT. Translating gives CAWSAYLLNTIYF.

The J gene is TRBJ2-1, the V gene TRBV7-7; 11 nucleotides agree with TRBD2. With V trimmed by 4 bases and J by 7 bases, 9 bases remained unmatched. Germline CDR1 and CDR2: SSHAT and FNYEAQ (reference sequence). The CDR3 sequence is 16 residues long. The CDR3 DNA follows: TGTGCCAGCAGCTCGAGCTCCGGGACTAGCGGAAATGAGCAGTTCTTC. Amino acids: CASSSSSGTSGNEQFF.

The chain combines TRBV11-2 with TRBJ2-7; no clear D. V gave up 2 bases and J gave up 2 bases, with 10 bases separating them. The germline V gene has CDR1 SGHAT and CDR2 FQNNGV. The CDR3 covers 14 residues. The DNA for the CDR3 is TGTGCCAGCAGCTTAAGCAGGTGGACCTACGAGCAGTACTTC. As protein: CASSLSRWTYEQYF.

This clone was picked up a small number of times. This chain uses TRBV20-1 with TRBJ2-5; weak D call: TRBD2 (5 bases). Trimming stripped 3 bases from V and 2 bases from J, with 16 bases between. This CDR3 contains 15 residues. CDR1 and CDR2 (germline): DFQATT, SNEGSKA (reference sequence). CDR3 nucleotide sequence: TGCAGTGCTAGTACCGGCGGGTGGGCTCAAGAGACCCAGTACTTC. This gives the protein CSASTGGWAQETQYF.